This TCR beta chain was captured by sequencing in a study of cytomegalovirus exposure and HLA in healthy donors. The CDR3 runs 13 residues. Germline V CDR1 and CDR2: SGHTA, FQGTGA. In regard to this clone: The target antigen is unknown.

PCR employed 60 Vbeta and 13 Jbeta primers. Per the study methods: Around 11 million of 75 million to 85 million unique TCR beta chains were shared, per a later count. The data were produced by immunoSEQ multiplex PCR, yet TCRdb's version contains in-frame clones alone and is incomplete. V, J and clone size derive from that table, while D and trimming were established from the DNA sequence. The sample contains more than 140,000 clones, roughly 85% of which appear only once. Overall study findings and caveats: It was assumed in the presence/absence analyses that sequencing depth was roughly uniform across donors.

The chain couples TRBV7-3 to TRBJ2-2, with TRBD1 identical over 8 bases. The sample taken for sequencing was PBMCs. The source of this sequence is a male donor in good health and CMV-seronegative. The CDR3 region is CASGAGGIGELFF. In nucleotides, the CDR3 is TGTGCTTCCGGGGCAGGGGGCATCGGGGAGCTGTTTTTT.